This note documents a single T cell receptor beta chain sequence. The antigen is unknown. Orbital computed tomography, thyroid ultrasound, TRAb, serum thyroxine and clinical symptoms formed the basis of diagnosis. The source of the sample is a study of Graves' ophthalmopathy and Graves' hyperthyroidism. Study as a whole: Researchers classed hyperthyroidism as stable given no ophthalmopathy within 18 months of follow-up. Overall study findings and caveats: With around 88% sensitivity and over 65% specificity, a 13-signature model separated ophthalmopathy from stable hyperthyroidism.

Germline V lookup: CDR1 SGHTA, CDR2 FQGTGA. Trimming cost V 0 bases and J 7 bases, with 12 bases left between them. CDR3 length: 14 amino acids. Amplified material comprised TCR beta CDR3 regions derived from RNA transcripts. First-round RT-PCR employed HTBI primers, with a second-round multiplex PCR after it. MiXCR, run by TCRdb on the multiplex PCR reads, gives a single entry per CDR3 protein. The table records 450,000 to 600,000 distinct CDR3 sequences, roughly 39% of them present only once. The specimen sequenced was peripheral blood or thyroid tissue (not recorded which). The clonotype comes from an adult man with Graves' hyperthyroidism. This rearrangement joins TRBV7-3 to TRBJ1-1, with a weak D call TRBD1 (5 bases). The CDR3 DNA follows: TGTGCCAGCAGCTTAACGGGGGGATCTAATGAAGCTTTCTTT. Translating gives CASSLTGGSNEAFF.